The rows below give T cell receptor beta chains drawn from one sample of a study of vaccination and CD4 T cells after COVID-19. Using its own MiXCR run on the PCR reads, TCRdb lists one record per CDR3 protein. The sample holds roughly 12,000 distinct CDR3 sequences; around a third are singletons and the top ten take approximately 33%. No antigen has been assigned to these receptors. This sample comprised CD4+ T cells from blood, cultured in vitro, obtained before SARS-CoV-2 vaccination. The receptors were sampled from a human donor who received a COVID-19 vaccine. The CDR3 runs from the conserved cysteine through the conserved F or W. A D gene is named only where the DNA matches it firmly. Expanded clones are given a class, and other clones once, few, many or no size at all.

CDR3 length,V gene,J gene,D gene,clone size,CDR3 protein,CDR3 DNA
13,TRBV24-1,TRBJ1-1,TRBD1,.,CATSEKRTGKAFF,TGTGCCACCAGTGAGAAACGGACAGGGAAAGCTTTCTTT
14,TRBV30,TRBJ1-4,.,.,CAWSIGVVNEKLFF,TGTGCCTGGAGCATCGGGGTGGTTAATGAAAAACTGTTTTTT
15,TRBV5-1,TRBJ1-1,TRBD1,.,CASSLGTGLNTEAFF,TGCGCCAGCAGTTTAGGGACAGGGCTGAACACTGAAGCTTTCTTT
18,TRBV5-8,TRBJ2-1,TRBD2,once,CASTGTSGGPSSYNEQFF,TGTGCCAGCACCGGGACTAGCGGGGGCCCGAGCTCCTACAATGAGCAGTTCTTC
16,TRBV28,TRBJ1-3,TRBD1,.,CASSLSGQGARNTIYF,TGTGCCAGCAGTTTATCCGGACAGGGGGCTAGAAACACCATATATTTT
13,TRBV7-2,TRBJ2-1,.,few,CASSFRSSNEQFF,TGTGCCAGCAGCTTCCGGTCCTCCAATGAGCAGTTCTTC
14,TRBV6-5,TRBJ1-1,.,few,CASSYSALGTEAFF,TGTGCCAGCAGTTACTCTGCCCTCGGCACTGAAGCTTTCTTT
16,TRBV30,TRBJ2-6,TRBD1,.,CAWSVQGALGANVLTF,TGTGCCTGGAGTGTACAGGGGGCATTGGGGGCCAACGTCCTGACTTTC
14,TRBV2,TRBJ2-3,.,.,CASKELASADTQYF,TGTGCCAGCAAAGAACTAGCTTCCGCAGATACGCAGTATTTT
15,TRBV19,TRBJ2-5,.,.,CASSIKGTRLETQYF,TGTGCCAGTAGTATAAAAGGGACCCGATTGGAGACCCAGTACTTC
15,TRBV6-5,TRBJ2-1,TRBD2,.,CASSSTGGPYNEQFF,TGTGCCAGCAGTTCCACGGGGGGGCCCTACAATGAGCAGTTCTTC
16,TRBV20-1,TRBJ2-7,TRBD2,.,CSAIGGAGLADYEQYF,TGCAGTGCTATTGGCGGCGCGGGACTAGCGGACTACGAGCAGTACTTC
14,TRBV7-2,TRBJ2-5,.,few,CASSLVIGEETQYF,TGTGCCAGCAGCTTAGTTATCGGGGAAGAGACCCAGTACTTC
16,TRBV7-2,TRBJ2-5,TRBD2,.,CASSLRGLAGFETQYF,TGTGCCAGCAGCTTAAGGGGACTAGCGGGGTTCGAGACCCAGTACTTC
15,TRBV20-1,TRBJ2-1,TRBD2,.,CSDGGAKKFNNEQFF,TGCAGTGACGGGGGGGCCAAGAAGTTCAACAATGAGCAGTTCTTC
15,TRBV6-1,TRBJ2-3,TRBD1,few,CASSDRDRSTDTQYF,TGTGCCAGCAGTGACCGGGACAGAAGCACAGATACGCAGTATTTT
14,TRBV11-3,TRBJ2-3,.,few,CASSLGGRTDTQYF,TGTGCCAGCAGCCTTGGGGGGCGGACAGATACGCAGTATTTT
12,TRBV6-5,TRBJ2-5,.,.,CASSYAKETQYF,TGTGCCAGCAGTTACGCCAAGGAGACCCAGTACTTC
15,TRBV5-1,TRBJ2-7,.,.,CASSLSPQAQNEQYF,TGCGCCAGCAGCTTGTCCCCACAGGCTCAAAACGAGCAGTACTTC
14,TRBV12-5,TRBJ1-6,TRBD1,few,CASGLGQENSPLHF,TGTGCTAGTGGCCTGGGACAGGAGAATTCACCCCTCCACTTT
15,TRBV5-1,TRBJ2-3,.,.,CASSLEPAQQDTQYF,TGCGCCAGCAGCCTGGAGCCAGCGCAGCAAGATACGCAGTATTTT
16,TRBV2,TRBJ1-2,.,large,CASSGRKKTANYGYTF,TGTGCCAGCAGTGGGCGAAAAAAGACAGCTAACTATGGCTACACCTTC
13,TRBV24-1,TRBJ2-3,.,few,CATRGRGTDTQYF,TGTGCCACCAGGGGAAGGGGCACAGATACGCAGTATTTT
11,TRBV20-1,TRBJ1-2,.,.,CSVPGHYGYTF,TGCAGTGTCCCAGGGCACTATGGCTACACCTTC
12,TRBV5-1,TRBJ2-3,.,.,CASSLAGDTQYF,TGCGCCAGCAGCTTGGCGGGAGATACGCAGTATTTT
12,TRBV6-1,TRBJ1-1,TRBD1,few,CASRRQGPEAFF,TGTGCCAGCAGACGACAGGGCCCCGAAGCTTTCTTT
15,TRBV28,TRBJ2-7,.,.,CASASFSGGFAEQYF,TGTGCCAGCGCATCTTTTTCAGGGGGGTTTGCCGAGCAGTACTTC
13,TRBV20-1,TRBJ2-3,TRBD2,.,CSVYKAGADTQYF,TGCAGTGTCTACAAGGCGGGGGCAGATACGCAGTATTTT
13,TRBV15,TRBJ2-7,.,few,CATRPGRAYEQYF,TGTGCCACCAGACCAGGGAGAGCCTACGAGCAGTACTTC
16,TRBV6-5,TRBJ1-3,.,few,CASSYDSPRSGNTIYF,TGTGCCAGCAGTTACGACAGCCCAAGGTCTGGAAACACCATATATTTT
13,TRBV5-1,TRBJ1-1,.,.,CASRGTFNTEAFF,TGCGCCAGCAGGGGGACCTTTAACACTGAAGCTTTCTTT
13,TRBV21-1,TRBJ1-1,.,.,CASSKVLDPEAFF,TGTGCCAGCAGCAAAGTATTGGACCCTGAAGCTTTCTTT
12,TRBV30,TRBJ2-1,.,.,CAWSPLNNEQFF,TGTGCCTGGAGCCCCCTAAACAATGAGCAGTTCTTC
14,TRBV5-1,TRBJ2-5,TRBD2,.,CASSPGLAGETQYF,TGCGCCAGCAGCCCGGGACTAGCTGGGGAGACCCAGTACTTC
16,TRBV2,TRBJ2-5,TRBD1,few,CASHQTGQGAQETQYF,TGTGCCAGCCACCAGACGGGACAGGGGGCCCAAGAGACCCAGTACTTC
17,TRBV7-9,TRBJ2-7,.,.,CASSLEGGGVKTYEQYF,TGTGCCAGCAGCTTAGAAGGGGGCGGGGTGAAAACCTACGAGCAGTACTTC
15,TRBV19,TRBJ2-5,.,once,CASSSGTENGETQYF,TGTGCCAGTAGTTCCGGGACGGAGAACGGAGAGACCCAGTACTTC
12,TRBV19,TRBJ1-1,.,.,CASSLPYTEAFF,TGTGCCAGTAGTCTACCTTACACTGAAGCTTTCTTT
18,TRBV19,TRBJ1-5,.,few,CASSIMPRGHLSNQPQHF,TGTGCCAGTAGTATCATGCCCAGGGGACACCTTAGCAATCAGCCCCAGCATTTT
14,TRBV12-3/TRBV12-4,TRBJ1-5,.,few,CASRGQNSNQPQHF,TGTGCCAGCAGAGGACAGAATAGCAATCAGCCCCAGCATTTT
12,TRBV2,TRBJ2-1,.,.,CASSDLEGGEFF,TGTGCCAGCAGTGATTTGGAGGGGGGAGAGTTCTTC
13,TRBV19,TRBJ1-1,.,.,CASSYNSNTEAFF,TGTGCCAGTAGTTACAATTCGAACACTGAAGCTTTCTTT
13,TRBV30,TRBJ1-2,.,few,CAWSVMGTYGYTF,TGTGCCTGGAGTGTTATGGGCACCTATGGCTACACCTTC
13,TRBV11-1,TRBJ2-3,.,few,CASSIDGTDTQYF,TGTGCCAGCAGCATTGACGGTACAGATACGCAGTATTTT
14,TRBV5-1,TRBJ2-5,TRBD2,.,CASSQEGGQETQYF,TGCGCCAGCAGCCAGGAGGGAGGGCAAGAGACCCAGTACTTC
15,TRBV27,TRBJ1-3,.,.,CASSISGASGNTIYF,TGTGCCAGCAGTATCTCGGGAGCCTCTGGAAACACCATATATTTT
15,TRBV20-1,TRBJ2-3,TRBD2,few,CSAREGAGGTDTQYF,TGCAGTGCCAGAGAGGGAGCGGGGGGCACAGATACGCAGTATTTT
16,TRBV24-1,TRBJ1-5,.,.,CATSDRAGMGNQPQHF,TGTGCCACCAGTGATCGTGCGGGGATGGGCAATCAGCCCCAGCATTTT
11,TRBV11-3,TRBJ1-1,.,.,CASSVNTEAFF,TGTGCCAGCTCGGTGAACACTGAAGCTTTCTTT
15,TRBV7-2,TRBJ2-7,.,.,CASSLVQGSSYEQYF,TGTGCCAGCAGCTTAGTTCAGGGAAGCTCCTACGAGCAGTACTTC
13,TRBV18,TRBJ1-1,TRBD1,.,CASSPNRGRKAFF,TGTGCCAGCTCACCTAACAGGGGCAGAAAAGCTTTCTTT
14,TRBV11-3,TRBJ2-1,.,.,CASRFQSSYNEQFF,TGTGCCAGCAGATTTCAGTCCTCCTACAATGAGCAGTTCTTC
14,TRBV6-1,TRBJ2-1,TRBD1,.,CASGLNMDRNEQFF,TGTGCCAGCGGATTGAACATGGACAGGAATGAGCAGTTCTTC